The 21 T cell receptor beta chains presented below share a single source sample, sequenced in a study of cytomegalovirus exposure and HLA in healthy donors. Researchers ran the PCR with 60 Vbeta and 13 Jbeta primers. Assay: immunoSEQ multiplex PCR; the TCRdb copy retains only in-frame clones and omits some. The sample includes about 170,000 clones, around 80% of them seen just once. The source material was PBMCs. Receptors originate from a woman aged 45 to 65 in good health and CMV-seropositive.

In DNA, the CDR3 is TGTGCCAGCTCACCAACGACAGGGATTAACGCTGAAGCTTTCTTT. This translates into CASSPTTGINAEAFF. The chain carries TRBV18 and TRBJ1-1; 7 nucleotides match TRBD1. Trimming cost V 2 bases and J 6 bases; bases outside gene matches: 9. CDR1 and CDR2 (germline): KGHSH, LQKENI. The CDR3 totals 15 residues. The complete variable domain, with remaining parts taken from reference TRBV18 and TRBJ1-1, reads NAGVMQNPRHLVRRRGQEARLRCSPMKGHSHVYWYRQLPEEGLKFMVYLQKENIIDESGMPKERFSAEFPKEGPSILRIQQVVRGDSAAYFCASSPTTGINAEAFFGQGTRLTVV.

Note on this clone: Other DNA sequences within the sample encode an identical CDR3. The CDR3 is CASSHRSSGANVLTF. The CDR3 bases are TGTGCCAGCAGTCACAGAAGCTCTGGGGCCAACGTCCTGACTTTC. V usage is TRBV7-2 and J usage is TRBJ2-6; D not certain. CDR3 length equals 15 residues. The germline gives CDR1 SGHTA, CDR2 FQGNSA. V gave up 6 bases and J gave up 0 bases, with 9 bases separating them.

CDR3 sequence (DNA): TGTGCCAGCAGCACACAACTAGCGGGAGGTCGAGATACGCAGTATTTT. Protein product: CASSTQLAGGRDTQYF. The chain has TRBV9 and TRBJ2-3, with 12 bases fitting TRBD2. The CDR3 totals 16 residues. Germline CDR1 and CDR2: SGDLS and YYNGEE. V shed 4 bases, J shed 5 bases, and the junction held 8 bases outside the gene matches. Complete variable domain (other parts from reference TRBV9 and TRBJ2-3): DSGVTQTPKHLITATGQRVTLRCSPRSGDLSVYWYQQSLDQGLQFLIQYYNGEERAKGNILERFSAQQFPDLHSELNLSSLELGDSALYFCASSTQLAGGRDTQYFGPGTRLTVL.

The genes are TRBV4-3 and TRBJ2-7; TRBD2 matches at 12 bases. CDR3 length: 15 amino acids. Germline V lookup: CDR1 LGHNA, CDR2 YSLEER. V gave up 4 bases and J gave up 6 bases; unmatched junction bases: 7. The CDR3 spells CASSPRLAGASEQYF. The CDR3, as DNA: TGCGCCAGCAGCCCGAGACTAGCGGGAGCCTCCGAGCAGTACTTC.

This chain links TRBV7-2 with TRBJ1-1; D gene unclear. This CDR3 has 14 amino acids. Per the germline V gene, CDR1 is SGHTA and CDR2 is FQGNSA. V gave up 5 bases and J gave up 6 bases, with 16 bases separating them. The CDR3 coding sequence is TGTGCCAGCAGCCCCGGCGGAGGCAACGCTGAAGCTTTCTTT. The encoded protein is CASSPGGGNAEAFF. Full variable domain (outside the CDR3, taken from reference TRBV7-2 and TRBJ1-1): GAGVSQSPSNKVTEKGKDVELRCDPISGHTALYWYRQSLGQGLEFLIYFQGNSAPDKSGLPSDRFSAERTGGSVSTLTIQRTQQEDSAVYLCASSPGGGNAEAFFGQGTRLTVV.

CDR3 DNA: TGTGCCAGCAGTCCCCAGGGTTACTACAATGAGCAGTTCTTC. It encodes CASSPQGYYNEQFF. V usage is TRBV28 and J usage is TRBJ2-1, with a possible D match to TRBD1 (5 bases). Germline loops: CDR1 MDHEN, CDR2 SYDVKM. CDR3 length equals 14 residues. V was pared by 5 bases and J by 3 bases, with 11 bases between.

V and J are TRBV29-1 and TRBJ2-5; tentatively, D is TRBD2 (6 bases). The germline V gene encodes CDR1 SQVTM and CDR2 ANQGSEA. Deletions cut 3 bases from V and 11 bases from J, with 10 bases between. The CDR3 contains 10 residues. CDR3 nucleotide sequence: TGCAGCGTTGAGTGGGGGGAACAGTACTTC. Translation gives CSVEWGEQYF.

This clone was picked up one time. The chain recombines TRBV27 with TRBJ1-1, with TRBD1 matching over 7 bases. Germline assignment: CDR1 MNHEY and CDR2 SMNVEV (reference sequence). The CDR3 extends over 14 amino acids. V lost 4 bases to trimming and J lost 4 bases; unmatched junction nucleotides: 6. In DNA form, the CDR3 reads TGTGCCAGCAGTTCCCCTCAGGGGGGCACTGAAGCTTTCTTT. It is translated as CASSSPQGGTEAFF.

This clone has a handful of counts. V gene TRBV2 combines with J gene TRBJ2-1; 7 bases match TRBD2. The V and J ends lost 5 bases and 3 bases, in that order; junction bases with no gene match: 4. Germline loops: CDR1 SNHLY, CDR2 FYNNEI. The CDR3 has 14 amino acids. The CDR3 here is CASSPRDYYNEQFF. CDR3 in DNA: TGTGCCAGCAGTCCCCGGGACTACTACAATGAGCAGTTCTTC.

The V call is TRBV7-2, the J call TRBJ2-1; 14 nucleotides agree with TRBD2. The CDR3 loop spans 17 amino acids. Germline values: CDR1 SGHTA, CDR2 FQGNSA. With 4 bases clipped from V and 7 bases from J, the junction kept 9 bases outside the gene matches. CDR3 DNA sequence: TGTGCCAGCAGCTCTACCGGACTAGCGGGAGGCGAAAATGAGCAGTTCTTC. Translated, it gives CASSSTGLAGGENEQFF.

The rearrangement uses TRBV18 and TRBJ2-2, with D maybe TRBD2 (5 bases). The CDR3 spans 16 residues. CDR1 and CDR2 (germline): KGHSH, LQKENI. V dropped 1 base and J dropped 0 bases, with 9 bases sitting between them. CDR3 region: CASSPREFANTGELFF. The CDR3 DNA reads as TGTGCCAGCTCACCACGGGAGTTCGCGAACACCGGGGAGCTGTTTTTT.

The CDR3 here is CASSDRTGGTEAFF. Here the CDR3 DNA reads TGTGCCAGCAGTGACCGGACAGGGGGCACTGAAGCTTTCTTT. V and J are TRBV28 and TRBJ1-1; 10 bases are a match to TRBD1. V trimming: 5 bases; J trimming: 4 bases; junction bases outside the gene matches: 4. CDR1 is MDHEN, CDR2 SYDVKM, per germline. The CDR3 loop spans 14 amino acids.

The chain is built from TRBV2 and TRBJ1-2; 7 bases fit TRBD1. J was trimmed by 4 bases and V by 2 bases; bases with no gene match: 7. The V gene's germline CDR1 is SNHLY and CDR2 FYNNEI. The CDR3 extends over 15 amino acids. The CDR3 region has the DNA TGTGCCAGCAGTGAAACCCGACAGGGAGGCTATGGCTACACCTTC. Translating gives CASSETRQGGYGYTF. The full variable domain, in which reference TRBV2 and TRBJ1-2 provide the parts outside the CDR3, is EPEVTQTPSHQVTQMGQEVILRCVPISNHLYFYWYRQILGQKVEFLVSFYNNEISEKSEIFDDQFSVERPDGSNFTLKIRSTKLEDSAMYFCASSETRQGGYGYTFGSGTRLTVV.

This chain links TRBV4-2 with TRBJ1-1; D is undetermined. Trimming stripped 3 bases from V and 11 bases from J, with 19 bases between. Germline CDR1 LGHNA, CDR2 YNFKEQ. This CDR3 region has 14 residues. The CDR3 region is CASSQVLLQTQAFF. CDR3 nucleotides: TGTGCCAGCAGCCAGGTATTACTACAAACGCAGGCTTTCTTT.

This chain uses TRBV6-6 with TRBJ2-7; tentative D call: TRBD2 (6 bases). The CDR3 has 15 amino acids. V gave up 3 bases and J gave up 5 bases, with 17 bases separating them. Germline values: CDR1 MNHNY, CDR2 SVGAGI (reference sequence). CDR3 in amino acids: CASSYGLTGVNEQYF. CDR3 in DNA: TGTGCCAGCAGTTATGGACTAACGGGAGTTAACGAGCAGTACTTC.

The J gene is TRBJ1-2, the V gene TRBV30, with TRBD1 matching over 12 bases. V lost 6 bases and J lost 2; bases outside the gene matches: 7. Germline V gives CDR1 GTSNPN, CDR2 SVGIG (reference sequence). There are 15 residues in the CDR3. CDR3 region: CACLGTGGANYGYTF. CDR3 coding DNA: TGTGCCTGTCTCGGGACAGGGGGCGCAAACTATGGCTACACCTTC.

The genes are TRBV28 and TRBJ2-5, with D perhaps matching TRBD2 (5 bases). Trimming pared 4 bases from V and 4 bases from J, leaving 13 bases between. The length of the CDR3 is 14 residues. Germline-derived CDR1 and CDR2 are MDHEN and SYDVKM. The CDR3 coding sequence is TGTGCCAGCAGTTACCCGACCGGGGTAGAGACCCAGTACTTC. Translating it yields CASSYPTGVETQYF.

V gene TRBV6-6 combines with J gene TRBJ1-6; unclear D gene. V gave up 5 bases and J gave up 7 bases, with 15 bases separating them. CDR1 is MNHNY and CDR2 is SVGAGI in the germline V gene (reference sequence). The CDR3 sequence is 15 residues long. CDR3 nucleotide sequence: TGTGCCAGCAGTCCTGGGCCACAACGAAATTCACCCCTCCACTTT. Residues: CASSPGPQRNSPLHF.

This clone has a single count. The chain is built from TRBV4-1 and TRBJ2-1; possibly TRBD1 for D (6 bases). The germline V and J ends were trimmed by 6 bases and 7 bases, with 7 bases remaining between them. The CDR3 spans 11 residues. Looked up from germline, CDR1 is MGHRA and CDR2 is YSYEKL. The CDR3 is CASRQGNEQFF. The CDR3 DNA follows: TGCGCCAGCAGACAGGGAAATGAGCAGTTCTTC.

As to this clone: Compared with germline, one end of the junction differs, possibly owing to a read error. The chain couples TRBV18 to TRBJ2-1; 13 nucleotides line up with TRBD2. This CDR3 has 21 residues. CDR1 and CDR2 (germline): KGHSH, LQKENI. The CDR3 DNA reads as TGTGCCAGCTCACAACTGACTAGCGGGGGGACGGCCTACCCCTCCGACAATGAGCAGTTCTTC. Translated, it gives CASSQLTSGGTAYPSDNEQFF.

This clone was observed a handful of times. The chain is built from TRBV28 and TRBJ2-7, with D unclear. Germline CDR1 is MDHEN and CDR2 is SYDVKM. Trimming took 10 bases from V and 3 from J, leaving 13 bases between them. This CDR3 contains 12 residues. CDR3 sequence: CAKRWVGYEQYF. CDR3 in DNA: TGTGCCAAGAGGTGGGTCGGCTACGAGCAGTACTTC.